One sample yielded the 9 T cell receptor beta chains listed below, sequenced in a study of Ad26.COV2.S vaccination and SARS-CoV-2 variants. Clones were read by immunoSEQ multiplex PCR, and TCRdb kept only the in-frame ones, dropping some. The sample holds under 150,000 clones, roughly 89% seen once. Sample: peripheral blood, taken after recovery from COVID-19. Every receptor here comes from a human donor who had recovered from COVID-19.

V and J are TRBV28 and TRBJ2-4; D unresolved. Looked up from germline, CDR1 is MDHEN and CDR2 is SYDVKM. V dropped 3 bases and J dropped 1 base, with 10 bases sitting between them. This CDR3 region has 15 residues. In DNA, the CDR3 is TGTGCCAGCAGTTTTAGGGAAGGGGCCAAAAACATTCAGTACTTC. Its translation: CASSFREGAKNIQYF. The whole variable domain, remainder taken from reference TRBV28 and TRBJ2-4, is DVKVTQSSRYLVKRTGEKVFLECVQDMDHENMFWYRQDPGLGLRLIYFSYDVKMKEKGDIPEGYSVSREKKERFSLILESASTNQTSMYLCASSFREGAKNIQYFGAGTRLSVL.

A single count supports this clone. The chain couples TRBV4-1 to TRBJ1-5; D unclear. The CDR3 consists of 15 residues. The germline CDR1 and CDR2 sequences are MGHRA and YSYEKL. V shed 5 bases and J shed 3 bases, with 14 bases lying between them. This chain's CDR3 is CASSFIDNLNQPQHF. DNA of the CDR3: TGCGCCAGCAGCTTTATCGACAACCTCAATCAGCCCCAGCATTTT.

CDR3 region: CASSYSTGAGNTIYF. As DNA, the CDR3 is TGTGCCAGCAGTTACTCAACAGGGGCCGGAAACACCATATATTTT. The gene calls are TRBV6-5 and TRBJ1-3, with 7 bases fitting TRBD1. CDR3 length: 15 amino acids. CDR1 MNHEY and CDR2 SVGAGI come from the germline V gene. Losses at the gene ends were 0 bases for V and 4 bases for J; bases not matched to a gene: 3.

The chain couples TRBV30 to TRBJ1-5, with unresolved D. V was clipped by 0 bases and J by 3 bases, with 6 bases between them. Germline lookup yields CDR1 GTSNPN and CDR2 SVGIG (reference sequence). The CDR3 spans 13 residues. The CDR3 protein is CAWSVADNQPQHF. CDR3 DNA sequence: TGTGCCTGGAGTGTGGCAGACAATCAGCCCCAGCATTTT.

This chain links TRBV28 with TRBJ1-4; D is undetermined. Trimming took off 5 bases at V and 8 bases at J, with 6 bases between the two ends. The length of the CDR3 is 11 residues. Germline lookup yields CDR1 MDHEN and CDR2 SYDVKM. CDR3 amino acids: CASSTGEKLFF. The DNA of the CDR3 is TGTGCCAGCAGTACTGGGGAAAAACTGTTTTTT.

The chain recombines TRBV2 with TRBJ2-6, with 7 positions matching TRBD2. The CDR3 is 15 residues long. J lost 2 bases, V lost 6 bases, and 4 bases had no gene match. The germline CDR1 and CDR2 sequences are SNHLY and FYNNEI. CDR3 DNA sequence: TGTGCCAGCAGGGGAGGGACGGCTGGGGCCAACGTCCTGACTTTC. It is translated as CASRGGTAGANVLTF.

The chain combines TRBV11-2 with TRBJ2-7; TRBD1 is a possible D gene (6 bases). Per germline, CDR1 SGHAT and CDR2 FQNNGV. CDR3 length: 13 residues. Trimming cost V 5 bases and J 7 bases, with 15 bases left between them. The CDR3 loop is CASSPTGSGEQYF. DNA for the CDR3: TGTGCCAGCAGCCCAACAGGGTCGGGGGAGCAGTACTTC.

In regard to this clone: The limits of the CDR3 on the DNA are not certain, so only TCRdb's listed CDR3 is given. This sequence joins TRBV7-9 and TRBJ1-3. The germline gives CDR1 SEHNR, CDR2 FQNEAQ (reference sequence). The CDR3 length is 13 residues, termini included. The CDR3: CASTFGSLNTIYF.

The gene calls are TRBV20-1 and TRBJ1-1, with D unresolved. The CDR3 sequence is 11 residues long. Trimming shortened V by 5 bases and J by 5 bases, and 9 bases separated the two germline ends. From germline, CDR1 is DFQATT and CDR2 SNEGSKA (reference sequence). The CDR3 DNA sequence: TGCAGTGCTGCCGTCTCTACTGAAGCTTTCTTT. Its protein product is CSAAVSTEAFF.